This TCR beta chain came from a study of PD-1 blockade in classical Hodgkin lymphoma. The CDR3 is 17 amino acids. V was cut by 3 bases and J by 3 bases, with 17 bases left in between. CDR1 and CDR2 from the germline V gene are MNHNS and SASEGT. Turning to this clone: Its matching antigen is unknown.

Clones were read by immunoSEQ multiplex PCR, and TCRdb kept only the in-frame ones, dropping some. The sample lists about 96,000 clones, just over 90% occurring once. Time point indicated: cycle 4 day 1 (C4D1), after more than five weeks of nivolumab. Relapses following autologous stem cell transplantation were seen in all patients, with brentuximab vedotin exposure varying. Best outcomes ranged across complete response, partial response and progressive disease. Regarding the study as a whole: A significant rise in TCR diversity was seen by C4D1 for CD4+ cells but not for CD8+ cells. No one has yet defined what causes the repertoire differences, which may be disease activity or prior therapy. Baseline diversity in complete responders resembled that of newly diagnosed patients.

This clonotype originated in a human donor with classical Hodgkin lymphoma. V gene TRBV6-1 combines with J gene TRBJ2-2; D gene ambiguous. The source was peripheral blood mononuclear cells (PBMCs), collected before the fourth cycle of nivolumab. Here the CDR3 reads CASSELTSGLYTGELFF. For the CDR3, the DNA is TGTGCCAGCAGTGAGCTGACCTCCGGGCTTTACACCGGGGAGCTGTTTTTT.